The present TCR beta chain was sequenced within a study of T cell responses to AZD1222 COVID-19 vaccine. This clone was observed a handful of times. What it binds is not known. Investigators merged groups given second doses at roughly 4 or roughly 12 weeks. Study observations and caveats: Clonal diversity may have been underestimated in mostly white British donors. Seropositivity was recorded at baseline in only a handful of AZD1222 recipients.

The table came from immunoSEQ multiplex PCR; TCRdb's copy has only in-frame clones and leaves some out. The sample records 60,000 to 75,000 clones, about 83% being singletons. CDR3 length: 14 residues. V lost 4 bases and J lost 6, with 16 bases in between. Germline CDR1 is LGHNA and CDR2 is YNFKEQ. The origin of this receptor is an adult who received the AZD1222 COVID-19 vaccine. The gene calls are TRBV4-2 and TRBJ2-7, with D perhaps TRBD1 (7 bases). This specimen was peripheral blood, taken 28 days after the second AZD1222 dose. The CDR3 loop reads CASSLRGQGGEQYF. CDR3 nucleotide sequence: TGTGCCAGCAGCCTCCGAGGGCAGGGGGGCGAGCAGTACTTC.